This T cell receptor (beta chain) was profiled in a study of blood T cell repertoires in COVID-19. Overall study context: Both acute and convalescent COVID-19 samples were obtained from the United States, Italy and Spain. Sources were T cells, B-cell-depleted T cells, or PBMCs; the material itself was cDNA or gDNA.

In the original processing: Estimates of nucleated cell counts were drawn from the amplification of reference gene primers. Assay used: immunoSEQ multiplex PCR; TCRdb lists only in-frame clones, some missing. The V and J calls and clone size were taken over from that table, and D and trimming were inferred from the DNA. The table has approximately 380,000 clones, 85% seen once. From germline, CDR1 is SGHRS and CDR2 YFSETQ. This CDR3 comprises 15 residues. The V gene end was trimmed by 0 bases and the J gene end by 2 bases; junction bases not matched to a gene: 5. This clonotype was sampled from a young woman with acute or convalescent COVID-19. The chain has TRBV5-1 and TRBJ2-7; 7 bases map to TRBD2. Sequences were obtained from peripheral blood. CDR3 coding DNA: TGCGCCAGCAGCTTGGTCGCTAGCGGACCCTACGAGCAGTACTTC. Translation: CASSLVASGPYEQYF.